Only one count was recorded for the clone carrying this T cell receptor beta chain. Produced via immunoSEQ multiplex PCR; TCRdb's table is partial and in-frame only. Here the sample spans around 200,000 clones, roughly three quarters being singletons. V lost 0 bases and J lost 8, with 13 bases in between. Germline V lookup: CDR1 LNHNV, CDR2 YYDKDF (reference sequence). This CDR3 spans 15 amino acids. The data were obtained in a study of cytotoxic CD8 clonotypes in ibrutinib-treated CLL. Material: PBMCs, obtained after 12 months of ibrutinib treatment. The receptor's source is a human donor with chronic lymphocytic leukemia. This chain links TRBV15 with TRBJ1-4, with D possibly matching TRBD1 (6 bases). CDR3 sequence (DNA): TGTGCCACCAGCAGAGATAACAGGGTTGGGGAAAAACTGTTTTTT. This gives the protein CATSRDNRVGEKLFF.